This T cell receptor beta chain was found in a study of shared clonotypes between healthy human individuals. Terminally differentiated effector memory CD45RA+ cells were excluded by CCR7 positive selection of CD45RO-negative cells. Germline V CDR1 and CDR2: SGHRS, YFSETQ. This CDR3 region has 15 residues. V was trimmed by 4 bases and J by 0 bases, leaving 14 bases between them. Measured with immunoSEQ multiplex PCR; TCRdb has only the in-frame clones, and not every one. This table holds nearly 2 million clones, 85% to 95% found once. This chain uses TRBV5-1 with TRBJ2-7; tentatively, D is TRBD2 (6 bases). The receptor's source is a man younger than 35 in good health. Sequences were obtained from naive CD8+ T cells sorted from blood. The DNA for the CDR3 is TGCGCCAGCAGCCCCGGGGTAGCGGTCTCCTACGAGCAGTACTTC. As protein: CASSPGVAVSYEQYF. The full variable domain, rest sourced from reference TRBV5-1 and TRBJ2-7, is KAGVTQTPRYLIKTRGQQVTLSCSPISGHRSVSWYQQTPGQGLQFLFEYFSETQRNKGNFPGRFSGRQFSNSRSEMNVSTLELGDSALYLCASSPGVAVSYEQYFGPGTRLTVT.